One and the same sample provided the 5 T cell receptor beta chains below, sequenced in a study of OX40 agonist ivuxolimab in advanced cancers. Repertoires were generated with immunoSEQ multiplex PCR, while TCRdb's copy carries only in-frame clones and drops some. The profile shows about 72,000 clones, over 75% of them singletons. The sequencing used CD4+ or CD8+ T cells sorted from blood, collected in a trial of the OX40 agonist ivuxolimab. The receptors here all came from an adult with an advanced solid tumor such as melanoma, head and neck, liver or kidney cancer.

The V and J genes are TRBV7-2 and TRBJ2-1, with 9 bases aligning to TRBD2. V shed 7 bases and J 9 bases; nucleotides not matched to a gene: 13. The germline CDR1 and CDR2 sequences are SGHTA and FQGNSA. The CDR3 has 15 residues. This CDR3 reads CASTPLGGGGPEQFF. CDR3 DNA: TGTGCCAGCACTCCCCTGGGCGGGGGGGGTCCTGAGCAGTTCTTC. The full variable domain, in which reference TRBV7-2 and TRBJ2-1 provide the parts outside the CDR3, is GAGVSQSPSNKVTEKGKDVELRCDPISGHTALYWYRQSLGQGLEFLIYFQGNSAPDKSGLPSDRFSAERTGGSVSTLTIQRTQQEDSAVYLCASTPLGGGGPEQFFGPGTRLTVL.

The gene calls are TRBV6-1 and TRBJ1-1, with a possible D match to TRBD1 (5 bases). Deletions cut 4 bases from V and 5 bases from J, with 20 bases between. CDR1 and CDR2 (germline): MNHNS, SASEGT. The CDR3 spans 16 residues. CDR3: CASSAGTWGIATEAFF. DNA of the CDR3: TGTGCCAGCAGTGCCGGGACGTGGGGGATAGCAACTGAAGCTTTCTTT.

The V and J genes are TRBV5-1 and TRBJ1-6; TRBD1 agrees at 7 bases. Unmatched junction bases numbered 12, after V lost 4 bases and J lost 8 bases. This CDR3 comprises 16 residues. The germline V gene encodes CDR1 SGHRS and CDR2 YFSETQ. The CDR3 loop reads CASSRESPGGDSPLHF. In DNA, the CDR3 is TGCGCCAGCAGCCGGGAGTCCCCAGGGGGGGATTCACCCCTCCACTTT.

This chain links TRBV18 with TRBJ1-1, with 9 bases lining up with TRBD1. This CDR3 spans 16 amino acids. The germline V gene has CDR1 KGHSH and CDR2 LQKENI. V trimming: 3 bases; J trimming: 1 base; junction bases outside the gene matches: 6. The DNA of the CDR3 is TGTGCCAGCTCACCCGGAGACAGGGGGAGGAACACTGAAGCTTTCTTT. It codes for CASSPGDRGRNTEAFF.

This chain links TRBV13 with TRBJ2-5; D uncertain. The germline V gene encodes CDR1 PRHDT and CDR2 FYEKMQ (reference sequence). The CDR3 loop spans 18 amino acids. The germline V and J ends were trimmed by 5 bases and 4 bases, with 26 bases remaining between them. In DNA, the CDR3 is TGTGCCAGCAGCCACTTGGGCGGTTGGGGTGAGTCTATAGAGACCCAGTACTTC. Translating gives CASSHLGGWGESIETQYF.